This T cell receptor beta chain was captured in a study of T cell changes during pregnancy in multiple sclerosis. Profiling relied on immunoSEQ multiplex PCR, and the TCRdb table lists in-frame clones only, not all of them. The top ten clones hold roughly 1.2% of a sample with 71,000 or so clones, 90% to 95% of them seen once. Specimen: peripheral blood, collected in the third trimester of pregnancy. The TCR was taken from a female donor with multiple sclerosis, enrolled in a pregnancy study.

The CDR3 bases are TGTGCCAGCAGTTTCATAGCGGGACGTTACTACGAGCAGTACTTC. It yields the protein CASSFIAGRYYEQYF. The chain couples TRBV28 to TRBJ2-7; 8 positions match TRBD2. CDR3 size: 15 residues. In germline, CDR1 is MDHEN, CDR2 SYDVKM. J lost 3 bases, V lost 3 bases, and 7 bases had no gene match.